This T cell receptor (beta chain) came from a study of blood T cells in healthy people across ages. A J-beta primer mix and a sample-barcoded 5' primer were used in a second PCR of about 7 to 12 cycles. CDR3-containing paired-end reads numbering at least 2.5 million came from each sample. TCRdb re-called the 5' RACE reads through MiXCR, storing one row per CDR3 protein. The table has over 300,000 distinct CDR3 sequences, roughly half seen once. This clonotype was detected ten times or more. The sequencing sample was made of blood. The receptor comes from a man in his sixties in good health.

The CDR3 spells CAIHQCVASYNEQFF. CDR3 bases: TGCGCCATACACCAGTGCGTAGCGTCCTACAATGAGCAGTTCTTC. This chain joins TRBV4-1 and TRBJ2-1; weak D call: TRBD2 (5 bases). The CDR3 totals 15 residues. Germline values: CDR1 MGHRA, CDR2 YSYEKL. V lost 10 bases and J 1 base, leaving 17 bases between the germline ends.